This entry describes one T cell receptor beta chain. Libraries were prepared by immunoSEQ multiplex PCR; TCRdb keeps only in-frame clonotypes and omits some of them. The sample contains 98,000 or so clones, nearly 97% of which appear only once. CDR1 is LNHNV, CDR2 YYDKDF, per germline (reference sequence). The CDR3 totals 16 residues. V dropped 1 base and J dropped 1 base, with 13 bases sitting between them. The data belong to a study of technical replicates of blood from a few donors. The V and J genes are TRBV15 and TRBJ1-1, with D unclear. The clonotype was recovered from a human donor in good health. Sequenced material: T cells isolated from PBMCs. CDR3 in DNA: TGTGCCACCAGCAGAGTCAGTCGAGGGAGGAACACTGAAGCTTTCTTT. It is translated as CATSRVSRGRNTEAFF. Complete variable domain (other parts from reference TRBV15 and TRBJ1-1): DAMVIQNPRYQVTQFGKPVTLSCSQTLNHNVMYWYQQKSSQAPKLLFHYYDKDFNNEADTPDNFQSRRPNTSFCFLDIRSPGLGDTAMYLCATSRVSRGRNTEAFFGQGTRLTVV.